Presented here are 23 T cell receptor beta chains from one specimen sequenced in a study of vaccination effects on CD4 cells after COVID-19. These receptors have no identified antigens. Clones were sequenced by immunoSEQ multiplex PCR, and TCRdb holds only the in-frame ones, with some missing. The sample lists around 50,000 clones, about 67% occurring once. CD4+ T cell isolation took place after nine to eleven days of culture. Sample: CD4+ T cells from PBMCs cultured without peptide, taken before COVID-19 vaccination. These receptor sequences come from a human donor who received a COVID-19 vaccine.

The rearrangement links TRBV12-5 to TRBJ1-6, with 8 bases aligning to TRBD1. The CDR3 consists of 20 residues. In germline, CDR1 is LGHNT, CDR2 FRNRAP. V dropped 7 bases and J dropped 0; count of bases not matched to a gene: 17. CDR3 DNA: TGTGCTAGTGCCTTACTTACAAGGACAGGGACGTTCTCCTATAATTCACCCCTCCACTTT. Amino acids: CASALLTRTGTFSYNSPLHF.

The J gene is TRBJ1-6, the V gene TRBV2; D call uncertain. The CDR3 consists of 13 residues. Trimming removed 8 bases at V and 7 bases at J, with 12 bases between. The V gene's germline CDR1 is SNHLY and CDR2 FYNNEI. Here the CDR3 DNA reads TGTGCCAGCGTAACGGTCGACAATTCACCCCTCCACTTT. This gives the protein CASVTVDNSPLHF.

The rearrangement links TRBV2 to TRBJ2-7; 7 bases are a match to TRBD2. Per germline, CDR1 SNHLY and CDR2 FYNNEI. The junction had 17 bases not matched to a gene; V was cut back by 3 bases and J by 6 bases. This CDR3 comprises 17 residues. The CDR3 region is CASSDFLSPRLAREQYF. CDR3 DNA: TGTGCCAGCAGTGATTTTCTAAGCCCGAGACTAGCCCGCGAGCAGTACTTC.

This clone was picked up one time. The same CDR3 also results from other DNA sequences found in this sample. The V gene is TRBV18, the J gene TRBJ2-5, with no clear D. Germline V CDR1 and CDR2: KGHSH, LQKENI. The CDR3 is made up of 11 amino acids. The V and J ends lost 6 bases and 3 bases respectively, with 5 bases between them. The chain's CDR3 is CASSPEETQYF. In DNA form, the CDR3 reads TGTGCCAGCTCGCCCGAAGAGACCCAGTACTTC.

The chain carries TRBV11-2 and TRBJ2-2; D possibly corresponds to TRBD1 (6 bases). V was cut by 4 bases and J by 1 base, with 13 bases left in between. Germline-derived CDR1 and CDR2 are SGHAT and FQNNGV. The CDR3 sequence is 16 residues long. This CDR3 reads CASSWTETLNTGELFF. The CDR3 DNA reads as TGTGCCAGCAGCTGGACAGAGACCTTGAACACCGGGGAGCTGTTTTTT.

V gene TRBV2 combines with J gene TRBJ2-3; TRBD2 matches 12 bases. CDR1 is SNHLY and CDR2 is FYNNEI in the germline V gene. The CDR3 is 15 residues long. The V gene end was trimmed by 7 bases and the J gene end by 0 bases; junction bases not matched to a gene: 2. The CDR3 protein is CASMGTSGSTDTQYF. CDR3 nucleotide sequence: TGTGCCAGCATGGGGACTAGCGGGAGCACAGATACGCAGTATTTT.

In this sample, this clone turned up once. This chain connects TRBV7-9 to TRBJ2-6; unclear D gene. Germline V CDR1 and CDR2: SEHNR, FQNEAQ (reference sequence). V lost 5 bases and J lost 1, with 12 bases in between. This CDR3 spans 16 amino acids. CDR3 DNA sequence: TGTGCCAGCAGCCCCCGTCGGGTGTCTGGGGCCAACGTCCTGACTTTC. This codes for CASSPRRVSGANVLTF. Looking up the rest from reference TRBV7-9 and TRBJ2-6 gives the full variable domain: DTGVSQNPRHKITKRGQNVTFRCDPISEHNRLYWYRQTLGQGPEFLTYFQNEAQLEKSRLLSDRFSAERPKGSFSTLEIQRTEQGDSAMYLCASSPRRVSGANVLTFGAGSRLTVL.

The chain couples TRBV20-1 to TRBJ2-6; TRBD1 matches at 9 bases. The CDR3 totals 17 residues. J lost 2 bases, V lost 3 bases, and 8 bases had no gene match. Germline lookup yields CDR1 DFQATT and CDR2 SNEGSKA (reference sequence). The chain's CDR3 is CSASGDRGIAGANVLTF. The CDR3 region has the DNA TGCAGTGCTAGTGGTGACAGGGGGATCGCTGGGGCCAACGTCCTGACTTTC.

The CDR3 loop is CASSQGQADTQYF. DNA for the CDR3: TGCGCCAGCAGCCAAGGACAGGCGGATACGCAGTATTTT. The genes are TRBV4-1 and TRBJ2-3; weak D call: TRBD1 (6 bases). The CDR3 has 13 amino acids. Trimming took 1 base from V and 6 from J, leaving 8 bases between them. Germline values: CDR1 MGHRA, CDR2 YSYEKL.

The chain couples TRBV24-1 to TRBJ2-7; tentative D call: TRBD1 (6 bases). Trimming stripped 4 bases from V and 8 bases from J, with 14 bases between. This CDR3 contains 13 residues. CDR1 KGHDR and CDR2 SFDVKD come from the germline V gene. The CDR3 is CATSDLPWGQQYF. In DNA, the CDR3 is TGTGCCACCAGTGACCTTCCCTGGGGGCAGCAGTACTTC.

This clone was counted a single time. The chain carries TRBV7-2 and TRBJ2-7; D unresolved. CDR1 is SGHTA and CDR2 is FQGNSA in the germline V gene. There are 13 residues in the CDR3. V lost 5 bases and J 1 base, leaving 9 bases between the germline ends. The CDR3 is CASSLKLSYEQYF. The CDR3 DNA reads TGTGCCAGCAGCCTAAAACTGTCCTACGAGCAGTACTTC.

V gene TRBV12-3 or TRBV12-4 combines with J gene TRBJ2-1; D possibly corresponds to TRBD2 (5 bases). Trimming took 2 bases from V and 5 from J, leaving 7 bases between them. The CDR3 sequence is 13 residues long. The CDR3 sequence is CASSLMGDNEQFF. The CDR3, as DNA: TGTGCCAGCAGTTTAATGGGAGACAATGAGCAGTTCTTC.

The V and J genes are TRBV27 and TRBJ2-7; weak D call: TRBD2 (6 bases). This CDR3 has 15 amino acids. Germline CDR1 and CDR2: MNHEY and SMNVEV (reference sequence). Trimming took 5 bases from V and 0 from J, leaving 14 bases between them. CDR3 nucleotide sequence: TGTGCCAGCAGTCGCGGGGACCTGATCTCCTACGAGCAGTACTTC. Protein sequence: CASSRGDLISYEQYF.

The chain combines TRBV7-2 with TRBJ1-1; the match to TRBD1 covers 9 bases. Per the germline V gene, CDR1 is SGHTA and CDR2 is FQGNSA. This CDR3 comprises 13 residues. Trimming took 3 bases from V and 11 from J; bases not matched to a gene: 7. The CDR3 loop is CASSFTGGEMAFF. The CDR3 nucleotides are TGTGCCAGCAGCTTCACAGGGGGCGAAATGGCTTTCTTT.

This sequence joins TRBV30 and TRBJ2-2; D may be TRBD1 (6 bases). This CDR3 is built from 18 residues. Trimming stripped 2 bases from V and 2 bases from J, with 21 bases between. Germline V gives CDR1 GTSNPN, CDR2 SVGIG (reference sequence). This chain's CDR3 is CAWSITRRTVPNTGELFF. The CDR3 coding sequence is TGTGCCTGGAGTATAACCCGAAGGACAGTGCCCAACACCGGGGAGCTGTTTTTT.

As DNA, the CDR3 is TGTGCCAGTAGTATAGTAGGGAGGAACACTGAAGCTTTCTTT. Encoded protein: CASSIVGRNTEAFF. V gene TRBV19 combines with J gene TRBJ1-1; D is unresolved. V was cut by 1 base and J by 1 base, with 7 bases left in between. Germline loops: CDR1 LNHDA, CDR2 SQIVND (reference sequence). CDR3 length: 14 amino acids.

This chain uses TRBV24-1 with TRBJ2-1; the D is unclear. Germline V gene lookup returns CDR1 KGHDR and CDR2 SFDVKD. This CDR3 region has 12 residues. V lost 5 bases and J lost 7, with 8 bases in between. CDR3 residues: CATSVLGNEQFF. The CDR3 DNA follows: TGTGCCACCAGTGTTCTGGGGAATGAGCAGTTCTTC.

This chain joins TRBV30 and TRBJ2-5; TRBD1 or TRBD2 may be the D gene (5 bases each). The germline V gene has CDR1 GTSNPN and CDR2 SVGIG (reference sequence). V gave up 4 bases and J gave up 5 bases, with 23 bases separating them. This CDR3 is built from 16 residues. CDR3 region: CAWTFLGMRGGETQYF. In nucleotides, the CDR3 is TGTGCCTGGACCTTTCTGGGTATGAGGGGCGGCGAGACCCAGTACTTC.

This chain connects TRBV3-1 (or the pseudogene TRBV3-2) to TRBJ2-3; no definite D call. Trimming removed 1 base at V and 6 bases at J, with 5 bases between. The V gene's germline CDR1 is LGHDT and CDR2 YNNKEL (reference sequence). This CDR3 has 12 amino acids. CDR3 in amino acids: CASSQVSDTQYF. CDR3 DNA sequence: TGTGCCAGCAGCCAAGTTTCCGATACGCAGTATTTT.

The rearrangement uses TRBV30 and TRBJ2-1; perhaps D is TRBD1 or TRBD2 (5 bases each). Germline V gene sequence: CDR1 GTSNPN, CDR2 SVGIG (reference sequence). Trimming pared 5 bases from V and 7 bases from J, leaving 15 bases between. The CDR3 length is 13 residues. The CDR3 loop is CAWAPGPRNEQFF. Written as DNA, the CDR3 is TGTGCCTGGGCACCGGGGCCCCGGAATGAGCAGTTCTTC.

The gene calls are TRBV5-1 and TRBJ2-1; TRBD2 agrees at 7 bases. Germline values: CDR1 SGHRS, CDR2 YFSETQ. The CDR3 runs to 14 residues. V shed 5 bases and J 4 bases; nucleotides not matched to a gene: 6. CDR3 in amino acids: CASSAGESYNEQFF. The CDR3 bases are TGCGCCAGCAGTGCGGGGGAATCGTACAATGAGCAGTTCTTC.

J is TRBJ1-1 and V is TRBV5-4; 9 bases align to TRBD1. The ends lost 0 bases at V and 10 bases at J; junction bases unmatched: 1. CDR1 is SGHNT and CDR2 is YYREEE in the germline V gene (reference sequence). This CDR3 is 12 amino acids long. As DNA, the CDR3 is TGTGCCAGCAGCTTGGACAGGGGGCGAGCTTTCTTT. It codes for CASSLDRGRAFF.

This clone was counted a few times. The rearrangement joins TRBV19 to TRBJ1-5; 11 nucleotides line up with TRBD1. V lost 4 bases and J lost 3; bases outside the gene matches: 5. The CDR3 is 16 residues long. Germline V lookup: CDR1 LNHDA, CDR2 SQIVND (reference sequence). In DNA form, the CDR3 reads TGTGCCAGTAGTACCGGACAGGGGGCGTTCAATCAGCCCCAGCATTTT. Translation gives CASSTGQGAFNQPQHF.